The rows below give T cell receptor beta chains drawn from one sample of a study of Graves' ophthalmopathy and Graves' hyperthyroidism. TCRdb passed the multiplex PCR reads through MiXCR, listing each CDR3 protein once. Of about 23,000 distinct CDR3 sequences in the sample, roughly 50% were seen once. The sample was peripheral blood. The receptors were sampled from an adult woman with stable Graves' hyperthyroidism. CDR3s include the opening cysteine and the closing phenylalanine or tryptophan. D genes are given only for firm matches. Not all rows give a size; the values are once, few, many and, for expanded clones, a class.

D gene	V gene	J gene	clone size	CDR3 DNA	CDR3 protein
TRBD1	TRBV10-3	TRBJ1-2	-	TGTGCCATCAGTGAGTCCACGGGACAGAATGGCTACACCTTC	CAISESTGQNGYTF
TRBD2	TRBV2	TRBJ2-3	many	TGTGCCAGTGCCCGAGGACTAGCGGGAACAGATACGCAGTATTTT	CASARGLAGTDTQYF
TRBD2	TRBV7-8	TRBJ2-2	-	TGTGCCAGCAGCGCTCTCCGCACTAGCGGGAGTGTGACCGGGGAGCTGTTTTTT	CASSALRTSGSVTGELFF
-	TRBV25-1	TRBJ1-5	-	TGTGCCAGCAGTGAAGGTGGGCAGCCCCAGCATTTT	CASSEGGQPQHF
TRBD1	TRBV20-1	TRBJ2-2	many	TGCAGTGCTAGAGGGGAAGGGGGCGTAGATAACACCGGGGAGCTGTTTTTT	CSARGEGGVDNTGELFF
-	TRBV7-2	TRBJ2-7	many	TGTGCCAGCAGCTTTGTCCCTGGGGGAGACGAGCAGTACTTC	CASSFVPGGDEQYF
-	TRBV27	TRBJ2-7	many	TGTGCCAGCAGTTTACGACTTGCCTACGAGCAGTACTTC	CASSLRLAYEQYF
-	TRBV5-1	TRBJ2-7	-	TGCGCCAGCAGCAAGAGGTCGCACGAGCAGAACTTC	CASSKRSHEQNF
TRBD1	TRBV30	TRBJ2-5	many	TGTGCCTGGAGTCCACAGGGGATGGGGGAGACCCAGTACTTC	CAWSPQGMGETQYF
-	TRBV7-6	TRBJ2-1	-	TGTGCCAGCAGCTCCTCCAATGAGCAGTTCTTC	CASSSSNEQFF